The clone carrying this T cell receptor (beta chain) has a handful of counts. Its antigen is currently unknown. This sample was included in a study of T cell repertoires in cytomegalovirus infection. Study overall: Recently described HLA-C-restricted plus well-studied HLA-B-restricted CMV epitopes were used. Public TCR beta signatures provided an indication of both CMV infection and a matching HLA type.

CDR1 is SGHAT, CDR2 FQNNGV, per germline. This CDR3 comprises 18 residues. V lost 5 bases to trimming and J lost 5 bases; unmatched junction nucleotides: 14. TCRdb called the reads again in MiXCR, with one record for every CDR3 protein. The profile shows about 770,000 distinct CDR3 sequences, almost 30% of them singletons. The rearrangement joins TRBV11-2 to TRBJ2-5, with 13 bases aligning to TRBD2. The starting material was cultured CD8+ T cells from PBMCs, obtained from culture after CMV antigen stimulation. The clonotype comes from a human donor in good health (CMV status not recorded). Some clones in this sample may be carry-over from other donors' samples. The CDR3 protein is CASSTTSGGPSTLETQYF. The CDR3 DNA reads TGTGCCAGCAGCACGACTAGCGGGGGGCCTTCGACCCTGGAGACCCAGTACTTC.